This T cell receptor (beta chain) was obtained from a study of blood T cell repertoires in COVID-19. Overall study context: Acute and convalescent COVID-19 samples came from the United States, Italy and Spain. PBMCs, B-cell-depleted T cells, or T cells provided the cDNA or gDNA that made up the material.

Between the trimmed V and J ends, which lost 2 bases and 6 bases, there was a span of 13 bases. The length of the CDR3 is 14 residues. Germline-derived CDR1 and CDR2 are MNHNS and SASEGT. Original data processing: Reference gene primers were amplified, and this amplification served to estimate nucleated cell counts. Here immunoSEQ multiplex PCR was the method, and the copy in TCRdb shows in-frame clones only, minus some. The DNA was the basis for D and trimming; V, J and clone size are from that table. The data contain about 150,000 clones, around 80% of them singletons. This receptor was obtained from a human donor with acute or convalescent COVID-19. The donor label of this sample is uncertain. Material: peripheral blood. The V call is TRBV6-1, the J call TRBJ1-1; D call uncertain. The CDR3 DNA reads as TGTGCCAGCAGTGAATATCCGGGTTTGTCTGAAGCTTTCTTT. Translated, it gives CASSEYPGLSEAFF.